The text below deals with one T cell receptor beta chain. The target antigen is unknown. Germline V CDR1 and CDR2: KGHSH, LQKENI. CDR3 length: 16 residues. The V segment lost 2 bases and the J segment 1 base; nucleotides outside the gene matches: 5. These data come from a study of CD8 T cells in ankylosing spondylitis. Findings and limits, study-wide: Ankylosing spondylitis blood appeared to be characterized by a TCR beta motif of fewer than ten highly homologous variants. Clones linked to disease, bearing a CD8+ phenotype, were relatively rare in peripheral blood.

TCRdb passed the 5' RACE reads through MiXCR, listing each CDR3 protein once. The sample lists about 800,000 distinct CDR3 sequences, 12% occurring once. Sequenced sample: blood, either unsorted or a sorted T cell fraction (not recorded which). The chain carries TRBV18 and TRBJ2-7; TRBD2 aligns across 10 bases. The TCR was taken from a male donor with ankylosing spondylitis. The CDR3 sequence is CASSPELAGLSYEQYF. In DNA form, the CDR3 reads TGTGCCAGCTCACCAGAACTAGCGGGGCTTTCCTACGAGCAGTACTTC.